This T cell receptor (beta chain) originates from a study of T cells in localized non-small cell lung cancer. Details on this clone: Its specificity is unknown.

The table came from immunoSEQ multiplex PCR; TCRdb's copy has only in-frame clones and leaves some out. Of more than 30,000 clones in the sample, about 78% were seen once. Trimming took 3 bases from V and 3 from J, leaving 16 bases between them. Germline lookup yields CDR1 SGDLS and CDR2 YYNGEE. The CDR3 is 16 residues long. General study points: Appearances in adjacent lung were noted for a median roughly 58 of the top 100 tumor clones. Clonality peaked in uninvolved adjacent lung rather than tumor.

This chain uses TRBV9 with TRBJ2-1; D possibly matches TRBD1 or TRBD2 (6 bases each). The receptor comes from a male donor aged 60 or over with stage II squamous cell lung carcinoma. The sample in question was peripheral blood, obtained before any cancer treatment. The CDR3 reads CASSAQEGGYYNEQFF. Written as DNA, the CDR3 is TGTGCCAGCAGCGCCCAGGAGGGGGGCTACTACAATGAGCAGTTCTTC.